What follows describes a single TCR beta chain. What it recognizes is unknown. These data come from a study of PD-1 blockade in classical Hodgkin lymphoma. General study findings and limits: Anyone who began nivolumab under 1 year after ASCT was excluded. By C4D1, CD4+ diversity increased significantly, especially in complete responders. Baseline TCR diversity was reportedly lower in newly diagnosed patients than healthy donors. Complete responders had baseline diversity similar to newly diagnosed patients.

J lost 1 base, V lost 4 bases, and 7 bases had no gene match. Germline lookup yields CDR1 SGHNT and CDR2 YYREEE (reference sequence). The CDR3 loop spans 15 amino acids. Time point meaning: cycle 4 day 1 (C4D1), after more than five weeks of nivolumab. Relapse after autologous stem cell transplantation occurred in every patient, and brentuximab vedotin exposure varied. Purified CD4+ T cells were obtained from thawed PBMCs through magnetic negative selection. Profiled with immunoSEQ multiplex PCR; TCRdb holds only in-frame clones, not every one. The data contain roughly 29,000 clones, 85% of them seen just once; the ten biggest clones take up about 2.4%.

This clonotype was obtained from a human donor with classical Hodgkin lymphoma. This chain uses TRBV5-4 with TRBJ1-1; 7 bases are a match to TRBD1. This material consisted of CD4+ T cells from blood, taken before the fourth cycle of nivolumab. This chain's CDR3 is CASSLPDRANTEAFF. The CDR3 coding sequence is TGTGCCAGCAGCCTTCCCGACAGGGCGAACACTGAAGCTTTCTTT.